The clone carrying this TCR beta chain was seen a handful of times. One junction end disagrees with the germline gene, perhaps due to a read error. Primed by a sample-barcoded 5' primer and a J-beta primer mix, a second PCR proceeded for roughly 7 to 12 cycles. MiXCR, applied by TCRdb to the 5' RACE reads, yields one record per CDR3 protein. The data show around 800,000 distinct CDR3 sequences, approximately 55% seen once. This sample was taken from a study of blood T cells in healthy people across ages. The CDR3 is made up of 14 amino acids. Germline CDR1 reads KGHSH; CDR2 reads LQKENI. What was sequenced was blood. The chain combines TRBV18 with TRBJ2-1; the D call may be TRBD1 or TRBD2 (5 bases each). The TCR originated in an older man in good health. The CDR3 protein is CASSQASTLGEQFF. In DNA form, the CDR3 reads TGTGCCAGTTCACAGGCCTCTACACTAGGTGAGCAGTTCTTC.